The clone carrying this T cell receptor (beta chain) was counted once. TCRdb itself ran the RT-PCR reads through MiXCR, one entry per CDR3 protein. The sample records around 23,000 distinct CDR3 sequences, 40% to 45% being singletons. This sample is drawn from a study of patients and donors after allogeneic stem cell transplantation. Trimming removed 3 bases at V and 9 bases at J, with 12 bases between. The CDR3 contains 13 residues. Germline V lookup: CDR1 DFQATT, CDR2 SNEGSKA (reference sequence). V is TRBV20-1 and J is TRBJ1-6; D not certain. Sequences were obtained from blood, either unsorted or a sorted T cell fraction (not recorded which). This clonotype was obtained from a human donor who was either an allogeneic HSCT recipient or a stem cell or donor lymphocyte infusion donor (not recorded which). It is not recorded whose cells these are; they may come from a transplant donor. The CDR3 is CSASVQLGSPLHF. CDR3 sequence (DNA): TGCAGTGCTAGTGTACAGCTTGGTTCACCCCTCCACTTT.